Listed below are T cell receptor beta chains from one sample, sequenced in a study of cytomegalovirus exposure and HLA in healthy donors. TCRdb keeps only in-frame clones here, not all; method: immunoSEQ multiplex PCR. This sample has about 140,000 clones, with 60% to 85% found just once. Sequencing used PBMCs. The receptors shown here come from a male donor in good health and CMV-seronegative. Each CDR3 is given with its conserved first and last residue. A D gene is named only where the DNA matches it firmly. Clone size is given for some rows only: seen once, a few or many times, or a class if the clone is expanded.

J gene | D gene | clone size | CDR3 length | V gene | CDR3 protein | CDR3 DNA
TRBJ1-2 | NA | NA | 13 | TRBV6-5 | CASSSGGVGGYTF | TGTGCCAGCAGTTCGGGGGGAGTGGGTGGCTACACCTTC
TRBJ1-6 | NA | NA | 14 | TRBV30 | CAWSRGAYNSPLHF | TGTGCCTGGAGCCGGGGGGCTTATAATTCACCCCTCCACTTT
TRBJ2-7 | TRBD2 | NA | 15 | TRBV29-1 | CSVEDPTSEGGEQYF | TGCAGCGTTGAAGATCCCACTAGCGAAGGAGGCGAGCAGTACTTC
TRBJ2-7 | TRBD1 | NA | 13 | TRBV30 | CAWTGQGFYEQYF | TGTGCCTGGACAGGACAGGGGTTCTACGAGCAGTACTTC
TRBJ2-1 | NA | NA | 14 | TRBV6-5 | CASSYGRSYNEQFF | TGTGCCAGCAGTTACGGGCGTTCCTACAATGAGCAGTTCTTC
TRBJ2-1 | NA | NA | 15 | TRBV4-3 | CASSLRTGSYNEQFF | TGCGCCAGCAGCCTTAGAACGGGGTCCTACAATGAGCAGTTCTTC
TRBJ2-7 | TRBD1 | NA | 15 | TRBV6-5 | CASRPTGGAVYEQYF | TGTGCCAGCAGGCCCACAGGGGGCGCGGTGTACGAGCAGTACTTC
TRBJ2-1 | TRBD2 | NA | 16 | TRBV14 | CASSQVGLAAYNEQFF | TGTGCCAGCAGCCAAGTCGGTCTAGCGGCCTACAATGAGCAGTTCTTC
TRBJ2-2 | TRBD2 | NA | 14 | TRBV10-3 | CAISAGESTGELFF | TGTGCCATCTCGGCGGGAGAAAGCACCGGGGAGCTGTTTTTT
TRBJ1-1 | TRBD1 | NA | 14 | TRBV15 | CATTPRQGSTEAFF | TGTGCCACCACACCCCGACAGGGATCTACTGAAGCTTTCTTT
TRBJ1-1 | NA | NA | 12 | TRBV30 | CAWSVRGTEAFF | TGTGCCTGGAGTGTAAGGGGTACTGAAGCTTTCTTT
TRBJ1-1 | NA | NA | 13 | TRBV11-2 | CASRLSGRGEAFF | TGTGCCAGCAGACTTTCAGGGAGGGGTGAAGCTTTCTTT
TRBJ2-7 | NA | NA | 13 | TRBV18 | CASSPHFGNEQYF | TGTGCCAGCTCACCCCATTTCGGGAACGAGCAGTACTTC
TRBJ2-3 | TRBD2 | few | 14 | TRBV19 | CASLAGSAGDTQYF | TGTGCCAGCCTAGCGGGATCAGCAGGAGATACGCAGTATTTT
TRBJ2-2 | TRBD2 | NA | 17 | TRBV5-1 | CASSLGLAGGRTGELFF | TGCGCCAGCAGCTTAGGACTAGCGGGAGGAAGAACCGGGGAGCTGTTTTTT
TRBJ2-7 | TRBD1 | NA | 12 | TRBV30 | CAWQTGTDEQYF | TGTGCCTGGCAGACAGGGACCGACGAGCAGTACTTC
TRBJ2-7 | NA | few | 14 | TRBV5-1 | CASSLGQLTYEQYF | TGCGCCAGCAGCTTGGGACAGCTAACCTACGAGCAGTACTTC
TRBJ1-1 | NA | few | 13 | TRBV19 | CASSINRNTEAFF | TGTGCCAGTAGTATAAACAGGAACACTGAAGCTTTCTTT
TRBJ1-5 | NA | few | 13 | TRBV7-2 | CASSQEGIQPQHF | TGTGCCAGCAGCCAGGAGGGTATCCAGCCCCAGCATTTT
TRBJ1-2 | TRBD1 | NA | 13 | TRBV2 | CASSKTQGGQDAF | TGTGCCAGCAGTAAAACACAGGGAGGACAGGACGCGTTC
TRBJ2-3 | NA | NA | 12 | TRBV6-6 | CASTGETDTQYF | TGTGCCAGCACCGGGGAAACAGATACGCAGTATTTT
TRBJ1-1 | NA | once | 17 | TRBV5-6 | CASSLGGRGRPNTEAFF | TGTGCCAGCAGCTTGGGGGGGCGCGGTCGCCCGAACACTGAAGCTTTCTTT
TRBJ1-2 | TRBD1 | few | 17 | TRBV7-6 | CASSLGYRGRRNYGYTF | TGTGCCAGCAGCTTAGGGTACAGGGGGCGCAGGAACTATGGCTACACCTTC
TRBJ1-1 | TRBD1 | NA | 18 | TRBV19 | CASTLSWGQGSGNTEAFF | TGTGCCAGTACCCTATCCTGGGGACAGGGCTCTGGGAACACTGAAGCTTTCTTT
TRBJ1-1 | TRBD1 | NA | 14 | TRBV29-1 | CSVELPRGKVVAFF | TGCAGCGTTGAACTTCCCAGGGGGAAAGTGGTAGCTTTCTTT
TRBJ2-7 | TRBD2 | once | 15 | TRBV5-6 | CASSLSGRAEYEQYF | TGTGCCAGCAGCTTGTCGGGGAGGGCCGAGTACGAGCAGTACTTC
TRBJ2-2 | TRBD2 | NA | 16 | TRBV10-3 | CAIGGRLARYTGELFF | TGTGCCATCGGGGGCAGACTAGCGAGGTACACCGGGGAGCTGTTTTTT
TRBJ2-1 | TRBD1 | NA | 14 | TRBV4-1 | CASSQDIHRGEQFF | TGCGCCAGCAGCCAAGATATACACAGGGGTGAGCAGTTCTTC
TRBJ2-3 | TRBD2 | NA | 16 | TRBV4-2 | CASSQGSGGGIDTQYF | TGTGCCAGCAGCCAAGGTTCCGGGGGGGGAATAGATACGCAGTATTTT
TRBJ2-1 | TRBD2 | NA | 16 | TRBV4-1 | CASSHLGTSGYNEQFF | TGCGCCAGCAGCCACCTGGGGACTAGCGGATACAATGAGCAGTTCTTC
TRBJ1-2 | TRBD1 | NA | 13 | TRBV30 | CAWNSDRARGYTF | TGTGCCTGGAACTCCGACAGGGCGCGCGGCTACACCTTC
TRBJ1-2 | TRBD1 | few | 15 | TRBV4-1 | CASSQPQGNEYGYTF | TGCGCCAGCAGCCAACCACAGGGGAACGAATACGGCTACACCTTC
TRBJ1-2 | TRBD1 | NA | 16 | TRBV27 | CASSWDRTGANYGYTF | TGTGCCAGCAGTTGGGACAGGACGGGTGCTAACTATGGCTACACCTTC
TRBJ2-7 | NA | NA | 14 | TRBV6-5 | CASSSDRRSYEQYF | TGTGCCAGCAGTTCGGACAGACGCTCCTACGAGCAGTACTTC